A selection of T cell receptor beta chains follows, all from one sample in a study of cytomegalovirus exposure and HLA in healthy donors. Only in-frame clones appear in the TCRdb table, and some are missing; sequencing was by immunoSEQ multiplex PCR. The sample lists about 150,000 clones; around 60% were seen once. Source material: PBMCs. The receptor source for this set is a woman in her sixties in good health and CMV-seropositive. Both conserved end residues are part of each CDR3.

v_call: TRBV30
j_call: TRBJ2-7
cdr3_aa: CAWSLQGAHEQYF

v_call: TRBV19
j_call: TRBJ2-7
cdr3_aa: CASRGTGTSGEQYF

v_call: TRBV5-6
j_call: TRBJ1-1
cdr3_aa: CASSLARDVMNAEAFF

v_call: TRBV2
j_call: TRBJ2-2
cdr3_aa: CASRILQGGAGELFF

v_call: TRBV6-1
j_call: TRBJ2-5
cdr3_aa: CASSEFDRGSLETQYF

v_call: TRBV28
j_call: TRBJ1-1
cdr3_aa: CASSRLFAAEAFF

v_call: TRBV10-3
j_call: TRBJ1-1
cdr3_aa: CAIKEGQSWTEAFF

v_call: TRBV7-6
j_call: TRBJ2-1
cdr3_aa: CASSVRLDNEQFF

v_call: TRBV5-4
j_call: TRBJ2-1
cdr3_aa: CASSLDGTVNEQFF

v_call: TRBV6-5
j_call: TRBJ1-5
cdr3_aa: CASSYSGTGDQPQHF

v_call: TRBV19
j_call: TRBJ1-5
cdr3_aa: CASSQGAGQPQHF

v_call: TRBV28
j_call: .
cdr3_aa: CASYPETSTHYEQYF

v_call: TRBV6-5
j_call: TRBJ2-7
cdr3_aa: CASSYQGRDEQYF

v_call: TRBV5-6
j_call: TRBJ2-7
cdr3_aa: CASSRDRGDEQYF

v_call: TRBV30
j_call: TRBJ2-5
cdr3_aa: CAWGTGGRETQYF

v_call: TRBV28
j_call: TRBJ2-2
cdr3_aa: CASSPSGGEIGELFF

v_call: TRBV30
j_call: TRBJ2-1
cdr3_aa: CAWNAGTSGNNEQFF

v_call: TRBV27
j_call: TRBJ2-5
cdr3_aa: CASSPGQGTETQYF

v_call: TRBV29-1
j_call: .
cdr3_aa: CSVERGTGYEQYF

v_call: TRBV18
j_call: TRBJ2-1
cdr3_aa: CASSPFSSYNEQFF

v_call: TRBV18
j_call: TRBJ2-7
cdr3_aa: CASSPGQGSEQYF

v_call: TRBV5-1
j_call: TRBJ1-2
cdr3_aa: CASSFGTGEDGYTF

v_call: TRBV5-4
j_call: TRBJ2-7
cdr3_aa: CASSLAGRTSGPGERYF

v_call: TRBV28
j_call: TRBJ2-3
cdr3_aa: CASKSPGVVDTQYF

v_call: TRBV4-1
j_call: TRBJ2-7
cdr3_aa: CASSQDWKQGVAYEQYF

v_call: TRBV5-1
j_call: TRBJ2-7
cdr3_aa: CASSPKADFEQYF

v_call: TRBV5-1
j_call: TRBJ2-7
cdr3_aa: CASSLAGREVIDEQYF

v_call: TRBV19
j_call: TRBJ2-3
cdr3_aa: CASSTRDRAIGTQYF

v_call: TRBV19
j_call: TRBJ2-7
cdr3_aa: CASSMSPNEQYF

v_call: TRBV5-1
j_call: TRBJ1-2
cdr3_aa: CASSLDGGNYGYTF

v_call: TRBV18
j_call: TRBJ2-5
cdr3_aa: CASSPGTGGQETQYF

v_call: TRBV28
j_call: TRBJ1-2
cdr3_aa: CASSFQGAVYGYTF

v_call: TRBV7-8
j_call: TRBJ1-1
cdr3_aa: CASSLPGQDASLLNTEAFF

v_call: TRBV5-6
j_call: TRBJ2-7
cdr3_aa: CASSLFNRPYEQYF

v_call: TRBV6-5
j_call: TRBJ2-5
cdr3_aa: CASRAGRETQYF

v_call: TRBV5-1
j_call: TRBJ2-1
cdr3_aa: CASSSGGPGNEQFF

v_call: TRBV7-2
j_call: TRBJ2-3
cdr3_aa: CASSLGAGGPKYF